Presented here are 4 T cell receptor beta chains from one specimen sequenced in a study of cytomegalovirus exposure and HLA in healthy donors. This PCR relied on a set of 60 Vbeta primers and 13 Jbeta primers. Sequencing used immunoSEQ multiplex PCR; TCRdb keeps in-frame clones, though not all of them. The data hold under 200,000 clones, with 75% to 90% observed a single time. Sequenced input: PBMCs. The receptors originated from a human donor in good health.

The chain uses TRBV5-1 and TRBJ2-7, with 11 bases that match TRBD2. V lost 4 bases, J lost 6 bases, and 9 bases stayed unmatched. The CDR3 is 15 amino acids. Per germline, CDR1 SGHRS and CDR2 YFSETQ. CDR3 coding DNA: TGCGCCAGCAGCCTTGATAGGACTAGCGGGTGCGAGCAGTACTTC. Amino acids: CASSLDRTSGCEQYF.

This chain links TRBV6-5 with TRBJ2-7, with 11 nucleotides matching TRBD1. The CDR3 loop spans 13 amino acids. From germline, CDR1 is MNHEY and CDR2 SVGAGI. J was trimmed by 6 bases and V by 6 bases; bases with no gene match: 4. Written as DNA, the CDR3 is TGTGCCAGCAGGAAGGGACAGGGGGGCGAGCAGTACTTC. It codes for CASRKGQGGEQYF.

The sample holds one count of this clone. This sequence joins TRBV5-1 and TRBJ2-5; TRBD2 matches 14 bases. CDR1 SGHRS and CDR2 YFSETQ come from the germline V gene. This CDR3 contains 16 residues. The J segment lost 4 bases and the V segment lost 3 bases, leaving 5 bases of the junction unmatched. CDR3 sequence (DNA): TGCGCCAGCAGCTCCTGGACTAGCGGGGGGATAGAGACCCAGTACTTC. Residues: CASSSWTSGGIETQYF. Drawing the rest from reference TRBV5-1 and TRBJ2-5, the complete variable domain is KAGVTQTPRYLIKTRGQQVTLSCSPISGHRSVSWYQQTPGQGLQFLFEYFSETQRNKGNFPGRFSGRQFSNSRSEMNVSTLELGDSALYLCASSSWTSGGIETQYFGPGTRLLVL.

The J gene is TRBJ2-7, the V gene TRBV27, with 7 bases matching TRBD1. V lost 5 bases and J lost 4; bases outside the gene matches: 8. This CDR3 spans 14 amino acids. Germline loops: CDR1 MNHEY, CDR2 SMNVEV (reference sequence). The CDR3 here is CASSRDRRSYEQYF. CDR3 bases: TGTGCCAGCAGTCGGGACAGACGTTCTTACGAGCAGTACTTC.